These 25 T cell receptor beta chains came from one sample sequenced in a study of T cell changes during pregnancy in multiple sclerosis. TCRdb keeps only in-frame clones here, not all; method: immunoSEQ multiplex PCR. This sample has over 45,000 clones; 70% to 90% occur once, and the top ten carry about 0.38%. The sequencing here drew on CD4+ T cells from peripheral blood mononuclear cells, taken in the third trimester of pregnancy. The source is a female donor with multiple sclerosis, enrolled in a pregnancy study.

The chain is built from TRBV2 and TRBJ2-6; 7 bases map to TRBD1. The CDR3 is 19 residues long. The germline V gene has CDR1 SNHLY and CDR2 FYNNEI. The V segment lost 0 bases and the J segment 2 bases; nucleotides outside the gene matches: 10. The CDR3 is CASSEAGRGRMAGANVLTF. In DNA form, the CDR3 reads TGTGCCAGCAGTGAAGCTGGCAGGGGGAGAATGGCTGGGGCCAACGTCCTGACTTTC.

The J gene is TRBJ2-1, the V gene TRBV27; a possible D gene is TRBD2 (7 bases). There are 19 residues in the CDR3. Germline CDR1 MNHEY, CDR2 SMNVEV (reference sequence). V was pared by 7 bases and J by 2 bases, with 27 bases between. CDR3 sequence: CASTLAGGKGGLTYNEQFF. The CDR3 DNA sequence: TGTGCCAGCACCTTAGCAGGCGGGAAGGGGGGGTTAACCTACAATGAGCAGTTCTTC.

This sequence joins TRBV18 and TRBJ2-2; tentatively, D is TRBD1 (6 bases). The ends were cut back, 4 bases at V and 7 bases at J, with 10 bases in the middle. This CDR3 is 13 amino acids long. Germline CDR1 reads KGHSH; CDR2 reads LQKENI. In DNA, the CDR3 is TGTGCCAGCTCACAAACAGGGATCGGGGAGCTGTTTTTT. It encodes CASSQTGIGELFF.

The rearrangement links TRBV19 to TRBJ1-1; D is uncertain. The CDR3 extends over 11 amino acids. The germline CDR1 and CDR2 sequences are LNHDA and SQIVND (reference sequence). Trimming cost V 7 bases and J 5 bases, with 8 bases left between them. DNA for the CDR3: TGTGCCAGTATTTATCGGACTGAAGCTTTCTTT. It is translated as CASIYRTEAFF.

The genes are TRBV14 and TRBJ2-7; 8 bases are shared with TRBD2. This CDR3 is 14 amino acids long. Germline assignment: CDR1 SGHDN and CDR2 FVKESK. The junction had 11 bases not matched to a gene; V was cut back by 4 bases and J by 9 bases. The CDR3 nucleotides are TGTGCCAGCAGCCCTCGGACTAGCAGGGAGGCGCAGTACTTC. It yields the protein CASSPRTSREAQYF.

The genes are TRBV18 and TRBJ1-6, with D possibly matching TRBD1 (6 bases). The ends were cut back, 3 bases at V and 7 bases at J, with 13 bases in the middle. Germline CDR1 KGHSH, CDR2 LQKENI. This CDR3 comprises 15 residues. The CDR3: CASSPRQGKNSPLHF. The CDR3 nucleotides are TGTGCCAGCTCACCGAGGCAGGGGAAGAATTCACCCCTCCACTTT. The full variable domain, rest sourced from reference TRBV18 and TRBJ1-6, is NAGVMQNPRHLVRRRGQEARLRCSPMKGHSHVYWYRQLPEEGLKFMVYLQKENIIDESGMPKERFSAEFPKEGPSILRIQQVVRGDSAAYFCASSPRQGKNSPLHFGNGTRLTVT.

This clone was detected only a few times. The V and J genes are TRBV6-1 and TRBJ2-4; D may be TRBD1 (6 bases). Trimming left V 4 bases short and J 5 bases short, with 15 bases between. The CDR3 has 15 amino acids. Germline CDR1 MNHNS, CDR2 SASEGT. CDR3 coding DNA: TGTGCCAGCAGTGCCCTCGGACAGCGACAAAACATTCAGTACTTC. It is translated as CASSALGQRQNIQYF.

This chain connects TRBV10-3 to TRBJ1-6; no reliable D call. Trimming pared 5 bases from V and 9 bases from J, leaving 8 bases between. CDR1 is ENHRY and CDR2 is SYGVKD in the germline V gene. CDR3 length: 12 residues. The CDR3 spells CAISPGSSPLHF. CDR3 coding DNA: TGTGCCATCAGTCCCGGGAGTTCACCCCTCCACTTT.

This clone was counted once. The chain joins TRBV4-3 to TRBJ2-1; perhaps TRBD2 as D (6 bases). Germline V CDR1 and CDR2: LGHNA, YSLEER. V was trimmed by 2 bases and J by 7 bases, leaving 33 bases between them. The length of the CDR3 is 21 residues. The CDR3 is CASSQKIPGAMRGPLQNEQFF. The CDR3, as DNA: TGCGCCAGCAGCCAAAAAATACCTGGGGCCATGCGGGGCCCGCTTCAGAATGAGCAGTTCTTC.

The CDR3 spells CSGHRVNTEAFF. The CDR3 coding sequence is TGCAGCGGCCACAGGGTGAACACTGAAGCTTTCTTT. The V gene is TRBV29-1, the J gene TRBJ1-1, with TRBD1 as a possible D gene (6 bases). V was clipped by 7 bases and J by 0 bases, with 9 bases between them. Per germline, CDR1 SQVTM and CDR2 ANQGSEA. The CDR3 has 12 residues. The full variable domain, in which reference TRBV29-1 and TRBJ1-1 provide the parts outside the CDR3, is SAVISQKPSRDICQRGTSLTIQCQVDSQVTMMFWYRQQPGQSLTLIATANQGSEATYESGFVIDKFPISRPNLTFSTLTVSNMSPEDSSIYLCSGHRVNTEAFFGQGTRLTVV.

The genes are TRBV6-6 and TRBJ1-4; no clear D gene. Germline-derived CDR1 and CDR2 are MNHNY and SVGAGI (reference sequence). The V end was cut by 3 bases, the J end by 7 bases, with 12 bases between. The length of the CDR3 is 14 residues. Written as DNA, the CDR3 is TGTGCCAGCAGTTATCCGGGATACAGTGAAAAACTGTTTTTT. Its protein product is CASSYPGYSEKLFF.

The chain couples TRBV18 to TRBJ1-1; 9 nucleotides align to TRBD1. This CDR3 has 14 amino acids. J gave up 9 bases and V 5 bases, and 10 bases lay outside the gene matches. CDR1 is KGHSH, CDR2 LQKENI, per germline. CDR3 nucleotides: TGTGCCAGCTCAGAGACGGGACAGGGAAACCAAGCTTTCTTT. Its protein is CASSETGQGNQAFF.

This chain links TRBV30 with TRBJ2-5; 9 bases map to TRBD2. V lost 0 bases and J lost 7; bases outside the gene matches: 12. Germline V lookup: CDR1 GTSNPN, CDR2 SVGIG (reference sequence). The CDR3 contains 16 residues. The CDR3 spells CAWSVLSKRAGGTQYF. The CDR3 DNA reads TGTGCCTGGAGTGTACTATCCAAACGAGCGGGGGGGACCCAGTACTTC.

The genes are TRBV5-1 and TRBJ2-4; D possibly corresponds to TRBD2 (6 bases). The CDR3 contains 15 residues. Trimming shortened V by 2 bases and J by 6 bases, and 15 bases separated the two germline ends. Germline V gene lookup returns CDR1 SGHRS and CDR2 YFSETQ. DNA for the CDR3: TGCGCCAGCAGCTTCGGGGGTCAAGTTTTAAACATTCAGTACTTC. It specifies CASSFGGQVLNIQYF.

This clone was observed a single time. This chain joins TRBV4-2 and TRBJ2-3; 8 positions match TRBD1. Losses at the gene ends were 0 bases for V and 3 bases for J; bases not matched to a gene: 8. In germline, CDR1 is LGHNA, CDR2 YNFKEQ. This CDR3 is built from 17 residues. Written as DNA, the CDR3 is TGTGCCAGCAGCCAAGAACCTCCCACAGGGGGTACAGATACGCAGTATTTT. Translated: CASSQEPPTGGTDTQYF.

This clone was observed a single time. The chain is built from TRBV13 and TRBJ2-7; 7 bases line up with TRBD2. Germline trimming cut 6 bases from V and 4 bases from J; bases unmatched to any gene: 12. CDR1 PRHDT and CDR2 FYEKMQ come from the germline V gene (reference sequence). The CDR3 runs 15 residues. This CDR3 reads CASSTTRLAEYEQYF. The DNA for the CDR3 is TGTGCCAGCAGTACAACCCGGCTAGCGGAGTACGAGCAGTACTTC.

The J gene is TRBJ1-4, the V gene TRBV6-1, with TRBD1 identical over 7 bases. The CDR3 is 17 amino acids. The V gene end was trimmed by 4 bases and the J gene end by 5 bases; junction bases not matched to a gene: 13. CDR1 is MNHNS and CDR2 is SASEGT in the germline V gene. The CDR3 sequence: CASSAETGYQGNEKLFF. The CDR3 bases are TGTGCCAGCAGTGCAGAGACAGGGTATCAGGGGAATGAAAAACTGTTTTTT.

V and J are TRBV14 and TRBJ1-2; no clear D. CDR1 and CDR2 (germline): SGHDN, FVKESK. V was clipped by 1 base and J by 5 bases, with 8 bases between them. This CDR3 spans 13 amino acids. The CDR3 coding sequence is TGTGCCAGCAGCCAAGGAACAAGTTATGGCTACACCTTC. Amino acids: CASSQGTSYGYTF.

The chain recombines TRBV6-5 with TRBJ1-4; TRBD1 aligns across 8 bases. V gave up 4 bases and J gave up 7 bases; unmatched junction bases: 11. The CDR3 covers 16 residues. Looked up from germline, CDR1 is MNHEY and CDR2 is SVGAGI. The CDR3, as DNA: TGTGCCAGCAGTTCCTCGATTAGACAGGGGAGTGAAAAACTGTTTTTT. It codes for CASSSSIRQGSEKLFF.

The chain has TRBV6-6 and TRBJ1-2, with D possibly matching TRBD1 (6 bases). CDR3 length: 14 amino acids. The V end was cut by 5 bases, the J end by 4 bases, with 14 bases between. Per the germline V gene, CDR1 is MNHNY and CDR2 is SVGAGI (reference sequence). Here the CDR3 reads CASSMSRGSYGYTF. CDR3 DNA: TGTGCCAGCAGTATGTCCAGGGGAAGCTATGGCTACACCTTC.

The CDR3 DNA reads as TGTGCCAGCAGTGAATTCGAGGAGACCCAGTACTTC. Protein: CASSEFEETQYF. This chain links TRBV2 with TRBJ2-5, with unresolved D. The CDR3 loop spans 12 amino acids. Trimming left V 2 bases short and J 5 bases short, with 6 bases between. Germline loops: CDR1 SNHLY, CDR2 FYNNEI.

This clone was recorded only once. The V call is TRBV30, the J call TRBJ1-4; a weak D match, TRBD1 (5 bases). V lost 0 bases and J lost 1, with 9 bases in between. The CDR3 length is 15 residues. The germline V gene has CDR1 GTSNPN and CDR2 SVGIG (reference sequence). DNA of the CDR3: TGTGCCTGGAGTGTACGGGGGGGAACTAATGAAAAACTGTTTTTT. Protein: CAWSVRGGTNEKLFF.

This chain uses TRBV28 with TRBJ2-7; tentatively, D is TRBD1 (5 bases). CDR1 and CDR2 (germline): MDHEN, SYDVKM. V gave up 3 bases and J gave up 7 bases, with 13 bases separating them. The CDR3 spans 13 residues. CDR3 amino acids: CASSLPETEEQYF. As DNA, the CDR3 is TGTGCCAGCAGTTTGCCTGAGACAGAGGAGCAGTACTTC.

J is TRBJ2-3 and V is TRBV19; 9 positions agree with TRBD2. This CDR3 contains 14 residues. J gave up 7 bases and V 6 bases, and 8 bases lay outside the gene matches. Per germline, CDR1 LNHDA and CDR2 SQIVND (reference sequence). The CDR3 DNA reads TGTGCCAGTAGCACGGGGACTAGCTCCTATACGCAGTATTTT. As protein: CASSTGTSSYTQYF.

The chain carries TRBV6-5 and TRBJ2-1; maybe TRBD2 (5 bases). Trimming removed 5 bases at V and 8 bases at J, with 13 bases between. The germline V gene encodes CDR1 MNHEY and CDR2 SVGAGI. The CDR3 runs to 13 residues. The CDR3 is CASSPLGRDEQFF. CDR3 DNA: TGTGCCAGCAGTCCCCTGGGGAGAGATGAGCAGTTCTTC.